A selection of T cell receptor beta chains follows, all from one sample in a study of blood T cell repertoires in COVID-19. Produced via immunoSEQ multiplex PCR; TCRdb's table is partial and in-frame only. The sample has some 200,000 clones; 70% to 90% are singletons. Sequencing was done on a sample of peripheral blood. The source is a man aged 45-60 years who had recovered from COVID-19. Both conserved end residues are part of each CDR3. D genes are given only for firm matches. Clone size is given for some rows only: seen once, a few or many times, or a class if the clone is expanded.

CDR3 protein: CASSEYRNTEAFF; CDR3 DNA: TGTGCCAGCAGTGAATATAGGAACACTGAAGCTTTCTTT; J gene: TRBJ1-1; D gene: NA; V gene: TRBV6-1; clone size: NA
CDR3 protein: CASSPGGSRYEQYF; CDR3 DNA: TGTGCCAGCTCACCAGGGGGCAGTCGGTACGAGCAGTACTTC; J gene: TRBJ2-7; D gene: NA; V gene: TRBV18; clone size: NA
CDR3 protein: CASIRPGPLANYGYTF; CDR3 DNA: TGTGCCAGCATCAGGCCAGGGCCCCTAGCTAACTATGGCTACACCTTC; J gene: TRBJ1-2; D gene: NA; V gene: TRBV28; clone size: few
CDR3 protein: CAISESRPGGSGYTF; CDR3 DNA: TGTGCCATCAGTGAGTCGAGACCGGGGGGCAGTGGCTACACCTTC; J gene: TRBJ1-2; D gene: NA; V gene: TRBV10-3; clone size: NA
CDR3 protein: CASSFEGQALYEQYF; CDR3 DNA: TGTGCCAGCAGTTTTGAGGGACAGGCGCTTTACGAGCAGTACTTC; J gene: TRBJ2-7; D gene: TRBD1; V gene: TRBV28; clone size: NA
CDR3 protein: CASSFFGGAVGNTIYF; CDR3 DNA: TGTGCCAGCAGTTTTTTCGGGGGGGCGGTTGGAAACACCATATATTTT; J gene: TRBJ1-3; D gene: NA; V gene: TRBV28; clone size: NA
CDR3 protein: CASSQELVINEKLFF; CDR3 DNA: TGTGCCAGCAGCCAAGAACTGGTGATTAATGAAAAACTGTTTTTT; J gene: TRBJ1-4; D gene: NA; V gene: TRBV3-1/TRBV3-2; clone size: NA
CDR3 protein: CASSSIAGGETQYF; CDR3 DNA: TGCGCCAGCAGCTCCATAGCGGGAGGAGAGACCCAGTACTTC; J gene: TRBJ2-5; D gene: TRBD2; V gene: TRBV5-1; clone size: NA
CDR3 protein: CASSVGQGAYEQYF; CDR3 DNA: TGTGCCAGCAGCGTGGGACAGGGCGCGTACGAGCAGTACTTC; J gene: TRBJ2-7; D gene: TRBD1; V gene: TRBV7-8; clone size: many
CDR3 protein: CSVEEPRGGLAGGSGADTQYF; CDR3 DNA: TGCAGCGTTGAAGAACCCAGAGGTGGACTAGCGGGAGGTTCTGGTGCAGATACGCAGTATTTT; J gene: TRBJ2-3; D gene: TRBD2; V gene: TRBV29-1; clone size: NA
CDR3 protein: CASSVAAGGIREQYF; CDR3 DNA: TGTGCCAGCAGCGTAGCAGCAGGGGGGATCAGGGAGCAGTACTTC; J gene: TRBJ2-7; D gene: NA; V gene: TRBV9; clone size: NA
CDR3 protein: CASSSPDSYGYTF; CDR3 DNA: TGTGCCAGCAGTTCTCCCGACAGCTATGGCTACACCTTC; J gene: TRBJ1-2; D gene: NA; V gene: TRBV6-5; clone size: NA
CDR3 protein: CASRWGGSNQPQHF; CDR3 DNA: TGTGCCAGCAGGTGGGGGGGGTCAAATCAGCCCCAGCATTTT; J gene: TRBJ1-5; D gene: NA; V gene: TRBV28; clone size: NA
CDR3 protein: CASSWGTSGSGETQYF; CDR3 DNA: TGTGCCAGCAGCTGGGGGACTAGCGGGAGTGGGGAGACCCAGTACTTC; J gene: TRBJ2-5; D gene: TRBD2; V gene: TRBV11-2; clone size: NA
CDR3 protein: CASRPAGGHYGYTF; CDR3 DNA: TGCGCCAGCCGACCGGCAGGAGGGCACTATGGCTACACCTTC; J gene: TRBJ1-2; D gene: NA; V gene: TRBV5-1; clone size: few
CDR3 protein: CASSKLTQGANSPLHF; CDR3 DNA: TGTGCCAGCAGTAAATTGACACAGGGAGCTAATTCACCCCTCCACTTT; J gene: TRBJ1-6; D gene: NA; V gene: TRBV5-8; clone size: NA
CDR3 protein: CASGPTGTGSRNQPQHF; CDR3 DNA: TGTGCCAGCGGACCCACCGGGACAGGGTCTCGAAATCAGCCCCAGCATTTT; J gene: TRBJ1-5; D gene: TRBD1; V gene: TRBV27; clone size: NA
CDR3 protein: CASSSKREVLNEQYF; CDR3 DNA: TGTGCCAGCAGCTCTAAGCGGGAAGTCTTGAACGAGCAGTACTTC; J gene: TRBJ2-7; D gene: TRBD2; V gene: TRBV11-2; clone size: NA
CDR3 protein: CASSLNPGEQFF; CDR3 DNA: TGTGCCAGCAGCCTTAACCCCGGTGAGCAGTTCTTC; J gene: TRBJ2-1; D gene: NA; V gene: TRBV28; clone size: NA
CDR3 protein: CASSSPPGQNYGYTF; CDR3 DNA: TGTGCCAGCAGTTCCCCCCCTGGACAGAACTATGGCTACACCTTC; J gene: TRBJ1-2; D gene: NA; V gene: TRBV28; clone size: NA
CDR3 protein: CASSSGTGASGNTIYF; CDR3 DNA: TGTGCCAGCAGTTCGGGGACAGGCGCCTCTGGAAACACCATATATTTT; J gene: TRBJ1-3; D gene: TRBD1; V gene: TRBV27; clone size: once
CDR3 protein: CASSAPFLATAEAFF; CDR3 DNA: TGTGCCAGTAGTGCTCCTTTCCTAGCCACGGCTGAAGCTTTCTTT; J gene: TRBJ1-1; D gene: NA; V gene: TRBV19; clone size: NA
CDR3 protein: CASSYKLAAGETQYF; CDR3 DNA: TGTGCCAGCAGTTACAAGCTGGCCGCGGGAGAGACCCAGTACTTC; J gene: TRBJ2-5; D gene: NA; V gene: TRBV6-2/TRBV6-3; clone size: NA
CDR3 protein: CASSQSGLTNEQFF; CDR3 DNA: TGCGCCAGCAGCCAGAGCGGGTTGACCAATGAGCAGTTCTTC; J gene: TRBJ2-1; D gene: NA; V gene: TRBV5-1; clone size: NA
CDR3 protein: CAWSVYGSNQPQHF; CDR3 DNA: TGTGCCTGGAGTGTATACGGGAGCAATCAGCCCCAGCATTTT; J gene: TRBJ1-5; D gene: NA; V gene: TRBV30; clone size: NA
CDR3 protein: CASSPSSGSNDEQFF; CDR3 DNA: TGTGCCAGCTCACCATCCAGCGGGAGTAATGATGAGCAGTTCTTC; J gene: TRBJ2-1; D gene: TRBD2; V gene: TRBV18; clone size: NA
CDR3 protein: CASSVRDRVAIQYF; CDR3 DNA: TGTGCCAGCAGCGTCCGGGACAGGGTGGCCATTCAGTACTTC; J gene: TRBJ2-4; D gene: TRBD1; V gene: TRBV7-8; clone size: NA
CDR3 protein: CASSDMNTEAFF; CDR3 DNA: TGTGCCAGCAGCGACATGAACACTGAAGCTTTCTTT; J gene: TRBJ1-1; D gene: NA; V gene: TRBV28; clone size: NA
CDR3 protein: CASSYRGQGNEQYF; CDR3 DNA: TGTGCCAGCAGTTATCGAGGACAGGGCAACGAGCAGTACTTC; J gene: TRBJ2-7; D gene: TRBD1; V gene: TRBV6-6; clone size: NA
CDR3 protein: CASSSLAGPLNEQFF; CDR3 DNA: TGTGCCAGTAGTAGCCTAGCGGGACCCCTCAATGAGCAGTTCTTC; J gene: TRBJ2-1; D gene: TRBD2; V gene: TRBV19; clone size: few
CDR3 protein: CASSRSGTGNYGYTF; CDR3 DNA: TGCGCCAGCAGCCGATCTGGGACAGGAAACTATGGCTACACCTTC; J gene: TRBJ1-2; D gene: TRBD1; V gene: TRBV5-1; clone size: NA
CDR3 protein: CASSFDGGVTDTQYF; CDR3 DNA: TGTGCCAGCAGCTTCGACGGGGGTGTGACAGATACGCAGTATTTT; J gene: TRBJ2-3; D gene: NA; V gene: TRBV9; clone size: NA
CDR3 protein: CASSRQGTQETQYF; CDR3 DNA: TGTGCCAGCAGCCGACAGGGGACGCAAGAGACCCAGTACTTC; J gene: TRBJ2-5; D gene: TRBD1; V gene: TRBV3-1/TRBV3-2; clone size: NA
CDR3 protein: CASSRQLEETQYF; CDR3 DNA: TGTGCCAGCAGCCGACAGCTGGAAGAGACCCAGTACTTC; J gene: TRBJ2-5; D gene: NA; V gene: TRBV11-2; clone size: NA
CDR3 protein: CASSYSFVRAGGNTDTQYF; CDR3 DNA: TGTGCCAGCAGTTACTCCTTTGTCCGAGCGGGAGGGAACACAGATACGCAGTATTTT; J gene: TRBJ2-3; D gene: TRBD2; V gene: TRBV6-2/TRBV6-3; clone size: NA
CDR3 protein: CAWGQAGEAFF; CDR3 DNA: TGTGCCTGGGGACAGGCTGGTGAAGCTTTCTTT; J gene: TRBJ1-1; D gene: TRBD1; V gene: TRBV30; clone size: NA
CDR3 protein: CATSRDLGRGEQYF; CDR3 DNA: TGTGCCACCAGCAGAGATCTGGGTAGGGGCGAGCAGTACTTC; J gene: TRBJ2-7; D gene: NA; V gene: TRBV15; clone size: NA
CDR3 protein: CASSQGPDGTYEQYF; CDR3 DNA: TGCGCCAGCAGCCAAGGCCCGGACGGGACCTACGAGCAGTACTTC; J gene: TRBJ2-7; D gene: NA; V gene: TRBV4-1; clone size: once
CDR3 protein: CASTGGGSVPYNEQFF; CDR3 DNA: TGTGCCAGCACGGGCGGCGGGAGTGTCCCCTACAATGAGCAGTTCTTC; J gene: TRBJ2-1; D gene: TRBD2; V gene: TRBV28; clone size: NA
CDR3 protein: CASELQAVHTDTQYF; CDR3 DNA: TGTGCCAGCGAGTTACAGGCGGTCCACACAGATACGCAGTATTTT; J gene: TRBJ2-3; D gene: NA; V gene: TRBV2; clone size: NA
CDR3 protein: CASRGGATNEKLFF; CDR3 DNA: TGTGCCAGTAGAGGGGGAGCAACTAATGAAAAACTGTTTTTT; J gene: TRBJ1-4; D gene: NA; V gene: TRBV19; clone size: NA
CDR3 protein: CASSRSGTYYEQYF; CDR3 DNA: TGTGCCAGCAGTCGCTCCGGGACATACTACGAGCAGTACTTC; J gene: TRBJ2-7; D gene: NA; V gene: TRBV28; clone size: NA
CDR3 protein: CASSFSRAGRNNPHEQYF; CDR3 DNA: TGCGCCAGCAGCTTTAGCCGCGCGGGACGTAACAACCCCCACGAGCAGTACTTC; J gene: TRBJ2-7; D gene: NA; V gene: TRBV5-1; clone size: NA
CDR3 protein: CSVPGTTSYEQYF; CDR3 DNA: TGCAGCGTCCCCGGGACAACATCCTACGAGCAGTACTTC; J gene: TRBJ2-7; D gene: NA; V gene: TRBV29-1; clone size: once
CDR3 protein: CASSLTGGNEQYF; CDR3 DNA: TGTGCCAGCAGCCTGACAGGGGGAAACGAGCAGTACTTC; J gene: TRBJ2-7; D gene: TRBD1; V gene: TRBV7-9; clone size: NA
CDR3 protein: CASSAQGARGYTF; CDR3 DNA: TGTGCCAGCAGCGCCCAGGGGGCGCGGGGCTACACCTTC; J gene: TRBJ1-2; D gene: TRBD1; V gene: TRBV9; clone size: NA
CDR3 protein: CASSLRDRGSSGANVLTF; CDR3 DNA: TGCGCCAGCAGCCTCCGGGACAGGGGAAGCTCTGGGGCCAACGTCCTGACTTTC; J gene: TRBJ2-6; D gene: TRBD1; V gene: TRBV5-1; clone size: NA
CDR3 protein: CASSWAHSGQETQYF; CDR3 DNA: TGTGCCAGCTCATGGGCCCACTCGGGGCAAGAGACCCAGTACTTC; J gene: TRBJ2-5; D gene: NA; V gene: TRBV18; clone size: NA
CDR3 protein: CASSLVRAGDGYTF; CDR3 DNA: TGTGCCAGCAGCTTGGTACGGGCGGGGGATGGCTACACCTTC; J gene: TRBJ1-2; D gene: NA; V gene: TRBV5-4; clone size: NA
CDR3 protein: CASSFLAGVPGTDTQYF; CDR3 DNA: TGTGCCAGCAGTTTCCTAGCGGGAGTACCGGGCACAGATACGCAGTATTTT; J gene: TRBJ2-3; D gene: TRBD2; V gene: TRBV28; clone size: NA
CDR3 protein: CASSYGGQNSPLHF; CDR3 DNA: TGTGCCAGCAGTTACGGCGGCCAAAATTCACCCCTCCACTTT; J gene: TRBJ1-6; D gene: NA; V gene: TRBV6-5; clone size: NA
CDR3 protein: CASSEARGVGNQPQHF; CDR3 DNA: TGTGCCAGCAGTGAAGCGCGGGGGGTCGGCAATCAGCCCCAGCATTTT; J gene: TRBJ1-5; D gene: NA; V gene: TRBV6-1; clone size: few
CDR3 protein: CASSLSRTSYEQYF; CDR3 DNA: TGTGCCAGCAGCCTGTCGCGAACCTCCTACGAGCAGTACTTC; J gene: TRBJ2-7; D gene: NA; V gene: TRBV4-2; clone size: NA
CDR3 protein: CASSYHGTRVPGEQYF; CDR3 DNA: TGTGCCAGCAGTTACCATGGGACTAGAGTGCCGGGCGAGCAGTACTTC; J gene: TRBJ2-7; D gene: TRBD2; V gene: TRBV6-5; clone size: once
CDR3 protein: CASSLGGGYNEQFF; CDR3 DNA: TGTGCCAGCAGCTTAGGAGGGGGCTACAATGAGCAGTTCTTC; J gene: TRBJ2-1; D gene: NA; V gene: TRBV11-2; clone size: NA
CDR3 protein: CAWSKGGTNIQYF; CDR3 DNA: TGTGCCTGGAGCAAGGGAGGGACGAACATTCAGTACTTC; J gene: TRBJ2-4; D gene: TRBD2; V gene: TRBV30; clone size: NA
CDR3 protein: CSVMTLRTIAAWVDNEQFF; CDR3 DNA: TGCAGCGTCATGACGTTAAGAACAATAGCGGCATGGGTCGACAATGAGCAGTTCTTC; J gene: TRBJ2-1; D gene: NA; V gene: TRBV29-1; clone size: NA
CDR3 protein: CASSFVGGAGYEQYF; CDR3 DNA: TGTGCCAGCAGTTTCGTGGGAGGGGCCGGGTACGAGCAGTACTTC; J gene: TRBJ2-7; D gene: TRBD2; V gene: TRBV28; clone size: NA
CDR3 protein: CASRSDSPNQPQHF; CDR3 DNA: TGTGCCAGCAGGAGCGACAGCCCCAATCAGCCCCAGCATTTT; J gene: TRBJ1-5; D gene: NA; V gene: TRBV6-7; clone size: NA